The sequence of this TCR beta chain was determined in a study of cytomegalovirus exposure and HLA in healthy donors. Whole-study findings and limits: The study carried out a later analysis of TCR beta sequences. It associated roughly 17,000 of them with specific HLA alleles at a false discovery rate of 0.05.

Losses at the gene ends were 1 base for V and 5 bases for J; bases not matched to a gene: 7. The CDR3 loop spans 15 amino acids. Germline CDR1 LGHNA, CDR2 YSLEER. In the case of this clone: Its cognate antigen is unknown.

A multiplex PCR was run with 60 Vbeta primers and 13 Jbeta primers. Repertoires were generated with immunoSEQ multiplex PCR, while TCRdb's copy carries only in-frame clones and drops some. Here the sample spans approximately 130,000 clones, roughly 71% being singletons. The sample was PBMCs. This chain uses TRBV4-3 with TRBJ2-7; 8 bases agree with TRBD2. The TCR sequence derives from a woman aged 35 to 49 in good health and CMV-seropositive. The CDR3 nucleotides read TGCGCCAGCAGCCAAGTAGATAGCGGGATAAACGAGCAGTACTTC. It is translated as CASSQVDSGINEQYF.